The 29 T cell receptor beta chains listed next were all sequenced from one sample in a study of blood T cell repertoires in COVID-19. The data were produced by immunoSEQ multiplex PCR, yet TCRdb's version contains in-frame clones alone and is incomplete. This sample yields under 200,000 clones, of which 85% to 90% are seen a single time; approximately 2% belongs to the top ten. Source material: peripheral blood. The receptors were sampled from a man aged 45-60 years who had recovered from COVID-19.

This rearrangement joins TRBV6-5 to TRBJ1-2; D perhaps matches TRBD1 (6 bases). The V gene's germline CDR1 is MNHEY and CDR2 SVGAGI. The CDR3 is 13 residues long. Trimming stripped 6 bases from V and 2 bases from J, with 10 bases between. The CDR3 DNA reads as TGTGCCAGCAGCAAGACAGGCAACTATGGCTACACCTTC. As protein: CASSKTGNYGYTF.

The CDR3 is CASSSPIEEQYF. CDR3 nucleotide sequence: TGTGCCAGCAGTTCCCCTATCGAGGAGCAGTACTTC. The chain has TRBV6-6 and TRBJ2-7; no reliable D call. Per the germline V gene, CDR1 is MNHNY and CDR2 is SVGAGI (reference sequence). Trimming removed 4 bases at V and 7 bases at J, with 11 bases between. The CDR3 is 12 residues long.

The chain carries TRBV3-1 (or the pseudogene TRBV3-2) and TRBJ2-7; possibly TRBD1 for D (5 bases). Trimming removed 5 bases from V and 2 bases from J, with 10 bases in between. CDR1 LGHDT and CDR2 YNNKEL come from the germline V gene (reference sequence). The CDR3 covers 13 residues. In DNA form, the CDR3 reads TGTGCCAGCAGCTCCAGGGTTACCTACGAGCAGTACTTC. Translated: CASSSRVTYEQYF.

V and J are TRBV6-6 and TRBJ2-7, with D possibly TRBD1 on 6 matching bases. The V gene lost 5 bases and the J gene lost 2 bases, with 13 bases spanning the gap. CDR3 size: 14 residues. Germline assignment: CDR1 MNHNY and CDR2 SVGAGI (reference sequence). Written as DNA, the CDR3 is TGTGCCAGCAGTCAGGACAGTGCCGCCTACGAGCAGTACTTC. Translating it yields CASSQDSAAYEQYF.

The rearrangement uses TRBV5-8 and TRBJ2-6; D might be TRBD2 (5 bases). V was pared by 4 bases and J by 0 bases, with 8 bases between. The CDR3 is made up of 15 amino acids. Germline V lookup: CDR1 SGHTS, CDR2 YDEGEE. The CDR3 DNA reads TGTGCCAGCAGCCTCCGGGGCTCTGGGGCCAACGTCCTGACTTTC. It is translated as CASSLRGSGANVLTF.

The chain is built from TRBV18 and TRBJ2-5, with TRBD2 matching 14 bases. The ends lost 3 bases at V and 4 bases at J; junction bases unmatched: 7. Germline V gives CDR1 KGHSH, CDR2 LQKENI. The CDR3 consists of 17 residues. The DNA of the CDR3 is TGTGCCAGCTCACCCCTACCGGGACTAGCGGGGGTAGAGACCCAGTACTTC. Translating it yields CASSPLPGLAGVETQYF.

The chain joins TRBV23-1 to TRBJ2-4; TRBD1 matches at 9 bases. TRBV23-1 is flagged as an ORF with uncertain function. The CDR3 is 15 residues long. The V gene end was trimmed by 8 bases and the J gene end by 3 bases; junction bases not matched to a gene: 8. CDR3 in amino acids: CASGWTGEVKNIQYF. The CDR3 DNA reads TGCGCCAGCGGTTGGACAGGGGAGGTCAAAAACATTCAGTACTTC.

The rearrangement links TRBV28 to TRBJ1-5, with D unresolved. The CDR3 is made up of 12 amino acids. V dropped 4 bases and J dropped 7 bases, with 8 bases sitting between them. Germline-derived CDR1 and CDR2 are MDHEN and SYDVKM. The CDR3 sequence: CASSYRRQPQHF. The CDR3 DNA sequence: TGTGCCAGCAGTTACCGCAGGCAGCCCCAGCATTTT.

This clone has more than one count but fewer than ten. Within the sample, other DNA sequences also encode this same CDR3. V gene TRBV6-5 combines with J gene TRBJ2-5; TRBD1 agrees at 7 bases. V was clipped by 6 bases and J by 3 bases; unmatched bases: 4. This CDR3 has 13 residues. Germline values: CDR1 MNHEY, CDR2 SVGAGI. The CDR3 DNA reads TGTGCCAGCAGCAGGACAGGAAAAGAGACCCAGTACTTC. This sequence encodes CASSRTGKETQYF.

CDR3 bases: TGTGCCAGCAGCACCTACCCCTTCGGCGGGGAGCTGTTTTTT. Its protein is CASSTYPFGGELFF. The chain uses TRBV11-1 and TRBJ2-2; the D is unclear. The CDR3 length is 14 residues. Trimming stripped 5 bases from V and 7 bases from J, with 14 bases between. From germline, CDR1 is SGHAT and CDR2 FQDESV (reference sequence).

The CDR3 DNA reads TGTGCCAGCAGCCAATCGGCGGGGGCCGGGGATACGCAGTATTTT. It codes for CASSQSAGAGDTQYF. The chain uses TRBV4-2 and TRBJ2-3, with a possible D match to TRBD2 (7 bases). CDR1 and CDR2 from the germline V gene are LGHNA and YNFKEQ. The CDR3 contains 15 residues. With 2 bases removed from V and 6 bases from J, the gap between germline ends came to 15 bases.

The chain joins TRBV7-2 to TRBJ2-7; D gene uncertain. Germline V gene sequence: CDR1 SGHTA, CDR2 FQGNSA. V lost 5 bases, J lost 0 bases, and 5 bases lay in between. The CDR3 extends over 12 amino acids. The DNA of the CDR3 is TGTGCCAGCAGCGATAGCTCCTACGAGCAGTACTTC. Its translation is CASSDSSYEQYF.

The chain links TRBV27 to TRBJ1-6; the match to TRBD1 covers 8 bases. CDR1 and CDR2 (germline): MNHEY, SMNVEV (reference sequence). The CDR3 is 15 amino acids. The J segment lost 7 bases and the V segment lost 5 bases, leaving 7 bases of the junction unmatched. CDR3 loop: CASSRGQARNSPLHF. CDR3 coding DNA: TGTGCCAGCAGTCGGGGACAGGCGAGAAATTCACCCCTCCACTTT.

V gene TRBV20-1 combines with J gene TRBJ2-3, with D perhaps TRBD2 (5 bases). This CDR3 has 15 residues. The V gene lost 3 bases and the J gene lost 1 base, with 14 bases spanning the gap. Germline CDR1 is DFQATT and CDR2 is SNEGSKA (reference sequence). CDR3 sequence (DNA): TGCAGTGCTAGTTTAGGCGGGTATGGCACAGATACGCAGTATTTT. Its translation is CSASLGGYGTDTQYF.

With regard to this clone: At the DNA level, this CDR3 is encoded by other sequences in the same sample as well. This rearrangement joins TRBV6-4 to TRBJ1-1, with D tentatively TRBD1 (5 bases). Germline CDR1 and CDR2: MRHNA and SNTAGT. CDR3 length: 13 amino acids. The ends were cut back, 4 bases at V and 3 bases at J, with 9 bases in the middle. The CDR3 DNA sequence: TGTGCCAGCAGTGCAGGGTTTGACACTGAAGCTTTCTTT. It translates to CASSAGFDTEAFF.

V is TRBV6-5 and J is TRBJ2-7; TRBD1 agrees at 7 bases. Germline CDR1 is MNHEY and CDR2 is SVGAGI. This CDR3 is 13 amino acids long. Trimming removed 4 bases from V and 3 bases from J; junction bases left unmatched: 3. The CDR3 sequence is CASSSPGGYEQYF. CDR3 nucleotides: TGTGCCAGCAGTTCACCAGGGGGCTACGAGCAGTACTTC.

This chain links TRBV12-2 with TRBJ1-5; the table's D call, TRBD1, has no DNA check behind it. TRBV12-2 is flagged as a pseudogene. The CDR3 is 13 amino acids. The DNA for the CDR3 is TGTGCAAGTGAACAGGTCGGCAATCAGCCCCAGCATTTT. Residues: CASEQVGNQPQHF.

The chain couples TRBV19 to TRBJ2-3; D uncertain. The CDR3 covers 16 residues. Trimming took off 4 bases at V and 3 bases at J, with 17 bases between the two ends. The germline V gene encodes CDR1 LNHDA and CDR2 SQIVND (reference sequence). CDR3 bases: TGTGCCAGTAGTACAACAGCTGTCCCCTCGACAGATACGCAGTATTTT. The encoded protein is CASSTTAVPSTDTQYF.

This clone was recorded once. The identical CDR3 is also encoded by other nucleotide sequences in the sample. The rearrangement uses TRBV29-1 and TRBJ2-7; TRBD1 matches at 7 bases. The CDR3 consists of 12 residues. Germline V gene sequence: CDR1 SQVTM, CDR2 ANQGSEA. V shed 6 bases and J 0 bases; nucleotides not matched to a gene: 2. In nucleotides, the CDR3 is TGCAGCGTACGACAGGGCTCCTACGAGCAGTACTTC. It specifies CSVRQGSYEQYF.

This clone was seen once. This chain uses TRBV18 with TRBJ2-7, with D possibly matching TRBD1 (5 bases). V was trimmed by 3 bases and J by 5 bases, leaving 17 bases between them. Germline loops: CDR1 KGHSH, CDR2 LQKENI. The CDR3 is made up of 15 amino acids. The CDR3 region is CASSPGPGSFNEQYF. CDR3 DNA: TGTGCCAGCTCACCCGGGCCAGGGTCATTCAACGAGCAGTACTTC.

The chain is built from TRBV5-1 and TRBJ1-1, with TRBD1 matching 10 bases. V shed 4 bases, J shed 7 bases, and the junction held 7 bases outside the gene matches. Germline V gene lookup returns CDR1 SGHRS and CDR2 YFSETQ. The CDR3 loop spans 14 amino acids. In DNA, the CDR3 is TGCGCCAGCAGCCTGACAGGGGGCGACGGTGAAGCTTTCTTT. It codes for CASSLTGGDGEAFF.

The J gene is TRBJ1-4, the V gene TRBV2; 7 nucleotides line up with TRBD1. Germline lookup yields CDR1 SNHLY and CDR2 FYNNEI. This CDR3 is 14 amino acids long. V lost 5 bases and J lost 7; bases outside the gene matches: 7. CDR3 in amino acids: CASSPDREGEKLFF. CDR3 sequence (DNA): TGTGCCAGCAGTCCTGACAGGGAAGGTGAAAAACTGTTTTTT.

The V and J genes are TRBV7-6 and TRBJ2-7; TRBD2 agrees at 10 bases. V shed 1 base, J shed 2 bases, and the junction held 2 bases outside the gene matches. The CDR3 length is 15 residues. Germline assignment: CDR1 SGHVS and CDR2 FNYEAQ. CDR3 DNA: TGTGCCAGCAGCTTAGGGAGCGGGGGGGCCTACGAGCAGTACTTC. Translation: CASSLGSGGAYEQYF.

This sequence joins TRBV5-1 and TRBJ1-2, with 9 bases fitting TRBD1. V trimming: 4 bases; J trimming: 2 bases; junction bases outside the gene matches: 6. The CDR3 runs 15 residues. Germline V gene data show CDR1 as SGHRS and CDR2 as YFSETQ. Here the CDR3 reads CASSLNGQGNYGYTF. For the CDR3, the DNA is TGCGCCAGCAGCCTTAACGGACAGGGGAACTATGGCTACACCTTC.

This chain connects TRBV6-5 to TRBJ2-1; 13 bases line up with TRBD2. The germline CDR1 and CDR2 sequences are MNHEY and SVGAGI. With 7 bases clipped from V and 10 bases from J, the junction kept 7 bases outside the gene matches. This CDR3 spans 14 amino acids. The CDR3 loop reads CASNGLAGVGEQFF. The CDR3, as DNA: TGTGCCAGCAACGGACTAGCGGGAGTAGGAGAGCAGTTCTTC.

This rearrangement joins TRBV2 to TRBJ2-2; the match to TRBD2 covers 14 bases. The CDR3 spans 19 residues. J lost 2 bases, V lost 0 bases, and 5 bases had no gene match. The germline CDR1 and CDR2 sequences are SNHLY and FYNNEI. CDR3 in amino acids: CASSEARLAGGSNTGELFF. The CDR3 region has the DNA TGTGCCAGCAGTGAAGCGCGACTAGCGGGAGGGTCTAACACCGGGGAGCTGTTTTTT.

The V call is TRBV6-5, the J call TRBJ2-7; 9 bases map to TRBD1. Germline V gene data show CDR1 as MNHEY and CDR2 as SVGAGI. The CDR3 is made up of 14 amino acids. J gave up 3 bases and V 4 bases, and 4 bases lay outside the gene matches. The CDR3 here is CASSLGQGSYEQYF. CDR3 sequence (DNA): TGTGCCAGCAGTTTGGGACAGGGAAGCTACGAGCAGTACTTC.

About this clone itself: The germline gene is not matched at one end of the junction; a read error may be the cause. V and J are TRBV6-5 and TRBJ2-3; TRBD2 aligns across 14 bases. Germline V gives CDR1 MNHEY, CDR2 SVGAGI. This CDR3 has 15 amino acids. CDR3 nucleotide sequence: TGTGCCAGCAGAGAGAGGACTAGCGGGGGGTACTTCGGAGATTTT. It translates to CASRERTSGGYFGDF.

CDR3 DNA: TGTGCCAGCAGTTACCTGGTCGGGTACGAGCAGTACTTC. Its protein product is CASSYLVGYEQYF. The rearrangement uses TRBV6-5 and TRBJ2-7, with unresolved D. Germline CDR1 MNHEY, CDR2 SVGAGI. V lost 2 bases to trimming and J lost 4 bases, with 9 bases between them. This CDR3 has 13 amino acids.